This T cell receptor beta chain was documented in a study of shared clonotypes between healthy human individuals. TCRdb's table, derived via immunoSEQ multiplex PCR, lists solely in-frame clones and lacks some. The sample shows hundreds of thousands of clones, approximately 96% of them seen only once. CD45RO-negative, CCR7-selected cells formed the naive CD8 fraction, which excluded terminally differentiated effector memory CD45RA+ cells. The germline CDR1 and CDR2 sequences are SGHDN and FVKESK. Trimming stripped 11 bases from V and 0 bases from J, with 20 bases between. This CDR3 has 17 amino acids.

This sequence originates from a woman in her thirties in good health. The rearrangement links TRBV14 to TRBJ2-6; D possibly matches TRBD1 or TRBD2 (5 bases each). The specimen sequenced was naive CD8+ T cells sorted from blood. CDR3: CAGRGDNPHSGANVLTF. Written as DNA, the CDR3 is TGTGCCGGCCGGGGCGACAATCCACACTCTGGGGCCAACGTCCTGACTTTC.